Listed below are T cell receptor beta chains from one sample, sequenced in a study of blood T cells in healthy people across ages. In TCRdb, the 5' RACE reads were re-called with MiXCR into one record per CDR3 protein. The profile shows hundreds of thousands of distinct CDR3 sequences, 58% of them singletons. The specimen sequenced was blood. These receptors originate from a man aged 25 to 40 in good health. Each CDR3 is given with its conserved first and last residue. Fields, in order: clone size, V gene, D gene, J gene, CDR3 length, CDR3 protein, CDR3 DNA. D genes are given only for firm matches. Where a row states a size, it is once, few, many or the class of an expanded clone; other rows omit it.

>few|TRBV20-1|NA|TRBJ2-1|11
CSARDMRQQFF
TGCAGTGCTAGAGATATGCGCCAGCAGTTCTTC
>few|TRBV6-6|NA|TRBJ1-4|14
CASTPFGGGEKLFF
TGTGCCAGCACCCCTTTCGGGGGAGGGGAAAAACTGTTTTTT
>NA|TRBV20-1|NA|TRBJ2-7|13
CSATGGVSYEQYF
TGCAGTGCAACTGGCGGGGTCTCCTACGAGCAGTACTTC
>NA|TRBV2|NA|TRBJ2-1|15
CASLRRGNAFDDQFF
TGTGCCAGCCTTCGAAGGGGAAACGCGTTCGATGATCAGTTCTTC
>NA|TRBV4-3|NA|TRBJ1-6|12
CASGHLNSPLHF
TGCGCCAGCGGCCATCTGAATTCACCCCTCCACTTT
>few|TRBV12-3/TRBV12-4|NA|TRBJ1-5|13
CASSYGTNQPQHF
TGTGCCAGCAGTTACGGGACAAATCAGCCCCAGCATTTT
>few|TRBV29-1|TRBD1|TRBJ1-1|12
CSAPGGGTEAFF
TGCAGCGCTCCAGGGGGGGGCACTGAAGCTTTCTTT
>few|TRBV7-9|NA|TRBJ2-6|16
CASSLVGPTGANVLTF
TGTGCCAGCAGCTTAGTGGGTCCTACCGGGGCCAACGTCCTGACTTTC
>NA|TRBV10-3|NA|TRBJ2-5|12
CAISEPEEAQYF
TGTGCCATCAGTGAGCCCGAAGAAGCCCAGTACTTC
>NA|TRBV29-1|NA|TRBJ2-7|13
CSALGGADYEQYF
TGCAGCGCCCTAGGGGGGGCGGATTACGAGCAGTACTTC
>NA|TRBV5-4|NA|TRBJ2-1|14
CVSSLSGSYNEQFF
TGTGTCAGCAGCTTGTCAGGCTCCTACAATGAGCAGTTCTTC
>NA|TRBV6-5|NA|TRBJ1-6|13
CASRLGRTTPLHF
TGTGCCAGCAGACTGGGCAGGACGACACCCCTCCACTTT
>NA|TRBV6-6|NA|TRBJ2-1|15
CASSYLLGSYNEQFF
TGTGCCAGCAGTTACCTCCTGGGGTCCTACAATGAGCAGTTCTTC
>NA|TRBV25-1|TRBD2|TRBJ2-7|13
CARQRGRLFEQYF
TGTGCCAGACAGCGGGGCCGTCTGTTCGAGCAGTACTTC
>NA|TRBV6-2/TRBV6-3|NA|TRBJ2-1|14
CASSYTLGYNEQFF
TGTGCCAGCAGTTACACCCTGGGGTACAATGAGCAGTTCTTC
>NA|TRBV20-1|NA|TRBJ2-3|13
CSGAGGGTDTQYF
TGCAGTGGGGCCGGCGGGGGCACAGATACGCAGTATTTT
>NA|TRBV2|TRBD1|TRBJ1-1|23
CASIVRILGQMHDIRMNSTEAFF
TGTGCCAGCATTGTCCGCATTTTGGGACAGATGCACGATATACGCATGAACAGTACCGAAGCTTTCTTT
>NA|TRBV6-6|NA|TRBJ1-4|13
CASRAGGNEKLFF
TGTGCCAGCAGGGCGGGGGGAAATGAAAAACTGTTTTTT
>NA|TRBV6-5|TRBD1|TRBJ2-3|13
CASKWTGTDTQYF
TGTGCCAGCAAATGGACAGGGACAGATACGCAGTATTTT
>few|TRBV5-1|TRBD2|TRBJ2-7|14
CASSDSGLSYEQYF
TGCGCCAGCAGCGATAGCGGGCTTTCCTACGAGCAGTACTTC
>few|TRBV20-1|NA|TRBJ2-1|12
CSRRGINREQFF
TGCAGCCGTCGGGGGATTAATAGGGAGCAGTTCTTC
>NA|TRBV7-9|NA|TRBJ1-5|12
CASRQNNQPQHF
TGTGCCAGTAGACAGAACAATCAGCCCCAGCATTTT
>NA|TRBV10-1|NA|TRBJ2-5|16
CASSRGTGVGQETQYF
TGCGCCAGCAGTCGTGGCACAGGCGTGGGTCAAGAGACCCAGTACTTC
>NA|TRBV3-1|NA|TRBJ1-2|14
CASSQEGTDDGYTF
TGTGCCAGCAGCCAAGAAGGTACCGACGACGGCTACACCTTC
>NA|TRBV29-1|NA|TRBJ2-6|16
CSAAALATSGAIVLTF
TGCAGCGCCGCGGCCCTGGCGACCTCTGGGGCCATCGTCCTGACTTTC
>NA|TRBV20-1|TRBD2|TRBJ2-3|16
CSARRLAGGNTDTQYF
TGCAGTGCTAGGAGACTAGCGGGAGGTAACACAGATACGCAGTATTTT
>NA|TRBV29-1|TRBD2|TRBJ2-1|13
CSVISGRHNEQFF
TGCAGCGTCATTAGCGGGAGACACAATGAGCAGTTCTTC
>NA|TRBV27|NA|TRBJ2-3|13
CASSYGGGDTQYF
TGTGCCAGCAGTTACGGAGGAGGAGATACGCAATATTTT
>NA|TRBV28|TRBD1|TRBJ1-2|14
CASSSYRGRDGYTF
TGTGCCAGCAGTTCGTACAGGGGGCGGGATGGCTACACCTTC
>NA|TRBV5-1|NA|TRBJ2-1|13
CASSLGSPNGQFF
TGCGCCAGCAGCTTGGGGTCCCCAAATGGGCAGTTCTTC
>NA|TRBV4-2|NA|TRBJ2-5|15
CTSSQVRVIDETQYF
TGTACCAGCAGCCAGGTGCGGGTTATCGACGAGACCCAGTACTTC
>NA|TRBV20-1|NA|TRBJ2-7|12
CSAGDGIYEQYF
TGCAGTGCTGGGGACGGTATTTACGAGCAGTACTTC
>NA|TRBV3-1|NA|TRBJ2-1|14
CASSRPGLGSEQFF
TGTGCCAGCAGCCGTCCGGGGCTAGGCTCTGAGCAGTTCTTC
>NA|TRBV30|TRBD1|TRBJ1-5|15
CAWRPPGQGFQPQHF
TGTGCCTGGAGGCCGCCGGGACAGGGGTTTCAGCCCCAGCATTTT
>NA|TRBV13|TRBD1|TRBJ1-5|14
CASSFQGARQPQHF
TGTGCCAGCAGCTTCCAGGGGGCAAGGCAGCCCCAGCATTTT
>few|TRBV29-1|TRBD1|TRBJ1-2|16
CSVAEDRPQRGYGYTF
TGCAGCGTTGCGGAGGACAGGCCCCAGCGAGGCTATGGCTACACCTTC
>few|TRBV6-2/TRBV6-3|NA|TRBJ2-5|14
CASRPTGIGETQYF
TGTGCCAGCAGGCCAACAGGGATCGGGGAGACCCAGTACTTC
>NA|TRBV30|NA|TRBJ2-7|14
CAWSVSRPSYEQYF
TGTGCCTGGAGTGTATCTCGACCCTCCTACGAGCAGTACTTC
>NA|TRBV30|TRBD2|TRBJ2-1|12
CARGLAGNEQFF
TGTGCCAGGGGACTAGCTGGGAATGAGCAGTTCTTC
>few|TRBV12-3/TRBV12-4|NA|TRBJ2-5|16
CASSFDWKGPGETQYF
TGTGCCAGCAGTTTCGATTGGAAGGGCCCCGGAGAGACCCAGTACTTC